The text below deals with one TCR beta chain. This entry comes from a study of control samples from healthy donors and cancer patients. Sequencing used immunoSEQ multiplex PCR; TCRdb keeps in-frame clones, though not all of them. The data contain 150,000 or so clones, about 93% of them singletons. Germline lookup yields CDR1 SGHTA and CDR2 FQGNSA. Deletions cut 7 bases from V and 2 bases from J, with 15 bases between. The CDR3 is 14 residues long. Input material: blood. The gene calls are TRBV7-2 and TRBJ2-7, with D possibly called TRBD1 or TRBD2 (5 bases each). The source is a woman aged 25-40 years in good health. The CDR3 DNA sequence: TGTGCCAGCAACCCCGGGACGGCCACCTACGAGCAGTACTTC. Amino acids: CASNPGTATYEQYF.